Listed below are T cell receptor beta chains from one sample, sequenced in a study of T cells in Graves' hyperthyroidism and ophthalmopathy. TCRdb reanalysed the multiplex PCR reads using MiXCR and keeps one entry per CDR3 protein. The sample yields over 450,000 distinct CDR3 sequences, roughly 18% seen once. The sample taken for sequencing was blood. These receptors originate from a woman aged 18 to 35 with Graves' ophthalmopathy. Both conserved end residues are part of each CDR3. The D gene is left open where the match is weak. The size of a clone is reported for some rows only, either as once, few or many, or as a class for expanded clones.

V,D,J,size,CDR3,DNA
TRBV9,-,TRBJ1-2,-,CASSVDYQGRYTF,TGTGCCAGCAGCGTAGATTATCAGGGCCGCTACACCTTC
TRBV3-1,-,TRBJ1-4,many,CASSLDEKLFF,TGTGCCAGCAGCCTCGACGAAAAACTGTTTTTT
TRBV11-2,TRBD2,TRBJ2-1,many,CASSLLLRGGDSYNEQFF,TGTGCCAGCAGCTTACTTCTCCGGGGGGGAGACTCCTACAATGAGCAGTTCTTC
TRBV29-1,-,TRBJ2-3,many,CSVNIGRGTDTQYF,TGCAGCGTAAATATAGGCCGCGGCACAGATACGCAGTATTTT
TRBV5-6,-,TRBJ1-4,few,CASSPIDSNEKLFF,TGTGCCAGCAGCCCCATTGACAGTAATGAAAAACTGTTTTTT
TRBV27,TRBD2,TRBJ2-2,many,CASSFPGGSGTNTGELFF,TGTGCCAGCAGTTTCCCGGGGGGTAGCGGGACGAACACCGGGGAGCTGTTTTTT
TRBV24-1,-,TRBJ1-1,few,CATRERNTEAFF,TGTGCCACCAGAGAGAGGAACACTGAAGCTTTCTTT
TRBV12-5,TRBD1,TRBJ1-3,-,CASGLVITGANTIYF,TGTGCTAGTGGTTTGGTCATTACAGGGGCTAACACCATATATTTT
TRBV29-1,-,TRBJ2-1,many,CSVELSPSSYNEQFF,TGCAGCGTTGAATTGAGCCCTAGCTCCTACAATGAGCAGTTCTTC
TRBV25-1,-,TRBJ2-1,few,CASGADLGYNEQFF,TGTGCCAGCGGCGCTGACCTGGGCTACAATGAGCAGTTCTTC
TRBV6-1,-,TRBJ2-7,few,CASSEVPSYEQYF,TGTGCCAGCAGTGAGGTCCCTTCCTACGAGCAGTACTTC
TRBV7-2,TRBD1,TRBJ1-1,many,CASSPDRENTEAFF,TGTGCCAGCAGCCCCGACAGGGAGAACACTGAAGCTTTCTTT
TRBV2,-,TRBJ2-3,many,CASLDGYSSTDTQYF,TGTGCCAGCCTAGACGGTTATTCGAGCACAGATACGCAGTATTTT
TRBV12-3/TRBV12-4,TRBD1,TRBJ2-5,many,CASSLGEQGIQETQYF,TGTGCCAGCAGTTTGGGGGAACAGGGGATACAAGAGACCCAGTACTTC
TRBV7-8,TRBD2,TRBJ2-7,many,CASSRTLGTSGTYEQYF,TGTGCCAGCAGCCGCACTTTAGGGACTAGCGGTACCTACGAGCAGTACTTC